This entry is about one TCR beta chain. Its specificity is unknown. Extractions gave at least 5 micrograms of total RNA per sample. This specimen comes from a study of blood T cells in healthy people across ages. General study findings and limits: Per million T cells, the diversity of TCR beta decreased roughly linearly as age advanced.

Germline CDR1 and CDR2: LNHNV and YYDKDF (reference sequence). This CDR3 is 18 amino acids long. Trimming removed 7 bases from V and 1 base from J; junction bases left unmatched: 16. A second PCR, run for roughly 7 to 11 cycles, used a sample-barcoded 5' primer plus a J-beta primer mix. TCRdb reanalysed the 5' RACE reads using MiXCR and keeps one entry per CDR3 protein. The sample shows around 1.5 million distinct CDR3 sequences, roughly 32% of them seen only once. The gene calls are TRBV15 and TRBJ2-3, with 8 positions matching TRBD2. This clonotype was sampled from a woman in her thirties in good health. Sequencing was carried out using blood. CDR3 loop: CATIPYTIAGKRTDTQYF. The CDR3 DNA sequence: TGTGCCACCATACCCTACACAATAGCGGGGAAACGCACAGATACGCAGTATTTT.